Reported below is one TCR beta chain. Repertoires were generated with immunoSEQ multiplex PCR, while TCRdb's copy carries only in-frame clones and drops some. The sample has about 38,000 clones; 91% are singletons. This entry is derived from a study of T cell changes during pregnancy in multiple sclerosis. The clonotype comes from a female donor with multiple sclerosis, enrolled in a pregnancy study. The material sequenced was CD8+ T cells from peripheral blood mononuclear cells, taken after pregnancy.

CDR3 nucleotide sequence: TGTGCCAGCAGCCCGAGCGGGGGGGTCTTGAATGAGCAGTTCTTC. It encodes CASSPSGGVLNEQFF. This chain uses TRBV4-2 with TRBJ2-1, with TRBD2 matching over 10 bases. Germline V gene sequence: CDR1 LGHNA, CDR2 YNFKEQ. There are 15 residues in the CDR3. The trim removed 4 bases at V and 7 bases at J, leaving 7 bases unmatched.